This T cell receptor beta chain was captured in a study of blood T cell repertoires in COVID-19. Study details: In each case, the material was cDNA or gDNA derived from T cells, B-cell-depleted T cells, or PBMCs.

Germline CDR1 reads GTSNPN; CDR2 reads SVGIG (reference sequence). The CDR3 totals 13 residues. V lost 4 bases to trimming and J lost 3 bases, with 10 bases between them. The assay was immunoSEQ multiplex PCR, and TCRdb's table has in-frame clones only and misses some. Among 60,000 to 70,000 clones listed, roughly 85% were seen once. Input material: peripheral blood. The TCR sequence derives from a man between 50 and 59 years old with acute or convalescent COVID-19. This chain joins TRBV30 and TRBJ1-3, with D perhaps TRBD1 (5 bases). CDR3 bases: TGTGCCTGGAAACTCGGGGGTGGAAACACCATATATTTT. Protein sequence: CAWKLGGGNTIYF.